These 29 T cell receptor beta chains were sequenced from one sample in a study of early T cells in non-severe SARS-CoV-2 infection. TCRdb called the 5' RACE reads again in MiXCR, with one record for every CDR3 protein. Of about 56,000 distinct CDR3 sequences in the sample, roughly 16% were seen once. The source material was whole blood, sampled at baseline. These receptors were collected from an adult who was a healthcare worker with PCR-confirmed SARS-CoV-2 infection or an uninfected control (not recorded which).

The V gene is TRBV28, the J gene TRBJ2-1, with 7 bases that match TRBD2. There are 15 residues in the CDR3. Trimming cost V 3 bases and J 4 bases; bases outside gene matches: 6. CDR1 and CDR2 from the germline V gene are MDHEN and SYDVKM. CDR3 protein: CASSFPSGLYNEQFF. The CDR3 DNA reads as TGTGCCAGCAGTTTCCCCTCGGGACTATACAATGAGCAGTTCTTC. Filled out from reference TRBV28 and TRBJ2-1, the complete variable domain reads DVKVTQSSRYLVKRTGEKVFLECVQDMDHENMFWYRQDPGLGLRLIYFSYDVKMKEKGDIPEGYSVSREKKERFSLILESASTNQTSMYLCASSFPSGLYNEQFFGPGTRLTVL.

This clonotype showed up just a few times. The chain recombines TRBV15 with TRBJ2-2, with unresolved D. Trimming took 0 bases from V and 6 from J, leaving 8 bases between them. CDR1 LNHNV and CDR2 YYDKDF come from the germline V gene (reference sequence). The CDR3 is made up of 14 amino acids. The CDR3, as DNA: TGTGCCACCAGCAGAGATCGGGTCCCCGGGGAGCTGTTTTTT. Protein sequence: CATSRDRVPGELFF.

This clonotype was seen a few times. V usage is TRBV5-6 and J usage is TRBJ1-2; D gene unclear. CDR3 length: 14 amino acids. Germline assignment: CDR1 SGHDT and CDR2 YYEEEE. With 6 bases removed from V and 2 bases from J, the gap between germline ends came to 14 bases. The CDR3 loop reads CASIHQSGNYGYTF. Here the CDR3 DNA reads TGTGCCAGCATCCACCAGTCGGGGAACTATGGCTACACCTTC.

The sample holds many counts of this clonotype. The J gene is TRBJ1-2, the V gene TRBV12-3 or TRBV12-4; D is unclear. The CDR3 is 11 amino acids. The V gene lost 8 bases and the J gene lost 2 bases, with 6 bases spanning the gap. DNA for the CDR3: TGTGCCAGCGAGGAGAACTATGGCTACACCTTC. Translated, it gives CASEENYGYTF.

The rearrangement joins TRBV6-5 to TRBJ2-2; 14 positions agree with TRBD2. CDR1 MNHEY and CDR2 SVGAGI come from the germline V gene. The CDR3 is 16 amino acids. Trimming removed 4 bases from V and 8 bases from J; junction bases left unmatched: 6. This chain's CDR3 is CASSFGTSGRSGELFF. The CDR3 nucleotides are TGTGCCAGCAGTTTCGGGACTAGCGGGAGATCGGGGGAGCTGTTTTTT.

This clonotype was seen at least ten times. This chain connects TRBV5-1 to TRBJ2-7; 12 bases map to TRBD1. The CDR3 runs 16 residues. Trimming at V came to 3 bases and at J to 6 bases, leaving 10 bases not matched to a gene. Per germline, CDR1 SGHRS and CDR2 YFSETQ. The CDR3 DNA sequence: TGCGCCAGCAGCTCCCCCCCCGGGACAGGGGGCTTCGAGCAGTACTTC. It specifies CASSSPPGTGGFEQYF.

The chain uses TRBV7-9 and TRBJ2-3; possibly TRBD2 for D (6 bases). This CDR3 is built from 17 residues. Germline V lookup: CDR1 SEHNR, CDR2 FQNEAQ (reference sequence). Trimming pared 5 bases from V and 2 bases from J, leaving 20 bases between. CDR3 in amino acids: CASSLGVGGTLTDTQYF. The DNA for the CDR3 is TGTGCCAGCAGCCTGGGGGTCGGCGGGACCCTCACAGATACGCAGTATTTT.

J is TRBJ2-3 and V is TRBV19, with 9 bases that match TRBD2. V was pared by 9 bases and J by 1 base, with 2 bases of the junction left unmatched. The CDR3 is 13 residues long. Germline loops: CDR1 LNHDA, CDR2 SQIVND (reference sequence). Here the CDR3 DNA reads TGTGCCAGCGCTAGCGGGGGCACAGATACGCAGTATTTT. Protein product: CASASGGTDTQYF.

This clonotype has more than one count but fewer than ten. The junction and the germline gene differ at one end; a read error may be behind it. The chain recombines TRBV5-1 with TRBJ2-7, with TRBD1 matching over 8 bases. Germline V gene lookup returns CDR1 SGHRS and CDR2 YFSETQ. The CDR3 has 14 amino acids. The CDR3 spells CASSLGTGSSEQYF. CDR3 nucleotide sequence: TGCGCCAGCAGCTTGGGGACAGGGTCCTCCGAGCAGTACTTC.

The table lists this clonotype with a few counts. The chain links TRBV11-2 to TRBJ1-6; D is possibly TRBD1 (5 bases). Germline CDR1 and CDR2: SGHAT and FQNNGV. The CDR3 has 17 amino acids. V dropped 6 bases and J dropped 0 bases, with 15 bases sitting between them. In DNA, the CDR3 is TGTGCCAGCAGTCGGGACGCCCTGAGCTCCTATAATTCACCCCTCCACTTT. It yields the protein CASSRDALSSYNSPLHF.

The CDR3 loop is CASGTLLRGLLIGGTGTTDNEQFF. In DNA, the CDR3 is TGTGCTAGTGGTACGCTGCTCAGGGGGCTTCTCATCGGCGGGACCGGGACAACCGACAATGAGCAGTTCTTC. V is TRBV12-5 and J is TRBJ2-1, with 8 bases matching TRBD1. V trimming: 5 bases; J trimming: 5 bases; junction bases outside the gene matches: 35. CDR3 length: 24 residues. Germline V lookup: CDR1 LGHNT, CDR2 FRNRAP. The complete variable domain, with remaining parts taken from reference TRBV12-5 and TRBJ2-1, reads DARVTQTPRHKVTEMGQEVTMRCQPILGHNTVFWYRQTMMQGLELLAYFRNRAPLDDSGMPKDRFSAEMPDATLATLKIQPSEPRDSAVYFCASGTLLRGLLIGGTGTTDNEQFFGPGTRLTVL.

This clonotype was seen only a few times. This chain links TRBV5-1 with TRBJ2-7; D remains unclear. Trimming stripped 0 bases from V and 3 bases from J, with 10 bases between. Germline CDR1 reads SGHRS; CDR2 reads YFSETQ. The length of the CDR3 is 14 residues. CDR3 residues: CASSLVFTNYEQYF. DNA for the CDR3: TGCGCCAGCAGCTTGGTATTCACTAACTACGAGCAGTACTTC.

In this sample, this clonotype turned up many times. The chain couples TRBV11-2 to TRBJ1-4, with TRBD1 matching over 10 bases. The V gene's germline CDR1 is SGHAT and CDR2 FQNNGV. The CDR3 length is 14 residues. The trim removed 5 bases at V and 7 bases at J, leaving 4 bases unmatched. The CDR3 is CASSRTGGVEKLFF. In DNA, the CDR3 is TGTGCCAGCAGCCGGACAGGGGGTGTTGAAAAACTGTTTTTT.

The V gene is TRBV11-2, the J gene TRBJ2-1; D remains unclear. This CDR3 is 15 amino acids long. Germline values: CDR1 SGHAT, CDR2 FQNNGV. V dropped 2 bases and J dropped 3 bases, with 11 bases sitting between them. In DNA, the CDR3 is TGTGCCAGCAGCTTATCGCGTCAGAACTACAATGAGCAGTTCTTC. This codes for CASSLSRQNYNEQFF.

This clonotype was found a few times. The genes are TRBV5-1 and TRBJ2-7; D uncertain. Germline lookup yields CDR1 SGHRS and CDR2 YFSETQ. The CDR3 contains 15 residues. Deletions cut 1 base from V and 1 base from J, with 12 bases between. The CDR3 DNA is TGCGCCAGCAGCTTGCAGGCCGGAACGTCCTACGAGCAGTACTTC. It is translated as CASSLQAGTSYEQYF. The full variable domain, in which reference TRBV5-1 and TRBJ2-7 provide the parts outside the CDR3, is KAGVTQTPRYLIKTRGQQVTLSCSPISGHRSVSWYQQTPGQGLQFLFEYFSETQRNKGNFPGRFSGRQFSNSRSEMNVSTLELGDSALYLCASSLQAGTSYEQYFGPGTRLTVT.

This chain links TRBV27 with TRBJ2-3, with 10 nucleotides matching TRBD2. V shed 5 bases, J shed 0 bases, and the junction held 14 bases outside the gene matches. The CDR3 consists of 19 residues. CDR1 and CDR2 (germline): MNHEY, SMNVEV (reference sequence). The CDR3 sequence: CASSPEASGGLKSTDTQYF. CDR3 bases: TGTGCCAGCAGTCCTGAAGCTAGCGGGGGACTAAAAAGCACAGATACGCAGTATTTT.

This clonotype was picked up a small number of times. This chain links TRBV7-8 with TRBJ1-1; 9 bases fit TRBD1. Trimming took 1 base from V and 3 from J; bases not matched to a gene: 3. Germline CDR1 reads SGHVS; CDR2 reads FQNEAQ. This CDR3 is 15 amino acids long. The DNA of the CDR3 is TGTGCCAGCAGCTTAGGACGACAGGGGGACACTGAAGCTTTCTTT. Residues: CASSLGRQGDTEAFF.

This clonotype has a handful of counts. The chain combines TRBV12-5 with TRBJ1-5; perhaps TRBD1 as D (5 bases). The V gene's germline CDR1 is LGHNT and CDR2 FRNRAP. The CDR3 loop spans 15 amino acids. V was cut by 8 bases and J by 7 bases, with 21 bases left in between. Written as DNA, the CDR3 is TGTGCTAGTTGGGAGTCCCGGGGACGGGAGCAGCCCCAGCATTTT. This sequence encodes CASWESRGREQPQHF.

This clonotype occurred many times. The V gene is TRBV18, the J gene TRBJ2-5; D call uncertain. The germline CDR1 and CDR2 sequences are KGHSH and LQKENI. The CDR3 has 14 residues. V lost 4 bases, J lost 6 bases, and 15 bases lay in between. CDR3 region: CASSLPTSVQTQYF. CDR3 in DNA: TGTGCCAGCTCACTTCCAACGTCAGTACAGACCCAGTACTTC.

This clonotype was seen more than once but under ten times. The chain recombines TRBV27 with TRBJ2-7; D call uncertain. V was shortened by 3 bases and J by 4 bases, with 4 bases between the two germline ends. The CDR3 has 11 residues. The germline V gene has CDR1 MNHEY and CDR2 SMNVEV (reference sequence). CDR3 in DNA: TGTGCCAGCAGTTTGAGGTACGAGCAGTACTTC. Translation gives CASSLRYEQYF.

This clonotype was counted only a few times. The chain has TRBV30 and TRBJ2-3; D perhaps matches TRBD2 (6 bases). Germline CDR1 reads GTSNPN; CDR2 reads SVGIG (reference sequence). The CDR3 runs 14 residues. Trimming took off 0 bases at V and 6 bases at J, with 13 bases between the two ends. CDR3 nucleotide sequence: TGTGCCTGGAGTGTACTCGGGGGTAGCGATACGCAGTATTTT. It is translated as CAWSVLGGSDTQYF.

This clonotype counts as medium-sized. The genes are TRBV28 and TRBJ2-5, with 7 positions matching TRBD1. There are 15 residues in the CDR3. Germline V CDR1 and CDR2: MDHEN, SYDVKM. After removal of 5 bases from V and 5 bases from J, the junction contained 11 bases not matched to a gene. In nucleotides, the CDR3 is TGTGCCAGCAGTCCGGGGACAGTGAGTTACGAGACCCAGTACTTC. As protein: CASSPGTVSYETQYF.

This clonotype was counted many times. The chain links TRBV25-1 to TRBJ1-4, with D perhaps TRBD1 (5 bases). V was clipped by 3 bases and J by 0 bases, with 8 bases between them. This CDR3 is 15 amino acids long. Germline V gene sequence: CDR1 MGHDK, CDR2 SYGVNS. The CDR3 DNA sequence: TGTGCCAGCAGTGATGCCAGGGCAACTAATGAAAAACTGTTTTTT. Amino acids: CASSDARATNEKLFF. The entire variable domain, with the rest obtained from reference TRBV25-1 and TRBJ1-4, is as follows: EADIYQTPRYLVIGTGKKITLECSQTMGHDKMYWYQQDPGMELHLIHYSYGVNSTEKGDLSSESTVSRIRTEHFPLTLESARPSHTSQYLCASSDARATNEKLFFGSGTQLSVL.

The gene calls are TRBV18 and TRBJ1-2; D perhaps matches TRBD1 (6 bases). The CDR3 has 12 residues. Germline loops: CDR1 KGHSH, CDR2 LQKENI. V lost 5 bases and J 6 bases, leaving 10 bases between the germline ends. Here the CDR3 DNA reads TGTGCCAGCTCAGGATACAGGGATGGCTACACCTTC. Translated, it gives CASSGYRDGYTF.

J is TRBJ2-3 and V is TRBV9; the D gene could be TRBD1 or TRBD2 (5 bases each). Trimming stripped 0 bases from V and 9 bases from J, with 17 bases between. The CDR3 extends over 15 amino acids. Germline lookup yields CDR1 SGDLS and CDR2 YYNGEE. The CDR3 bases are TGTGCCAGCAGCGTAGCGGGACCGAAAGGGGAGACGCAGTATTTT. As protein: CASSVAGPKGETQYF.

This clonotype was counted between two and nine times. The CDR3 reads CASSQVPNTEAFF. The CDR3 DNA reads TGCGCCAGCAGCCAAGTGCCGAACACTGAAGCTTTCTTT. The chain employs TRBV4-1 and TRBJ1-1; the D is unclear. The CDR3 consists of 13 residues. V lost 1 base and J lost 1, with 4 bases in between. Germline CDR1 MGHRA, CDR2 YSYEKL.

This chain uses TRBV9 with TRBJ1-1, with 7 positions matching TRBD1. The ends lost 4 bases at V and 5 bases at J; junction bases unmatched: 8. CDR1 and CDR2 (germline): SGDLS, YYNGEE. The CDR3 is made up of 14 amino acids. This CDR3 is CASSPRQGMTEAFF. The CDR3 DNA follows: TGTGCCAGCAGCCCCCGACAGGGAATGACTGAAGCTTTCTTT.

J is TRBJ1-5 and V is TRBV21-1; TRBD1 was called by the table and not checked on the DNA. TRBV21-1 is flagged as a pseudogene. The CDR3 spans 15 residues. CDR3 sequence: CASSKGRQGTQPQHF. CDR3 nucleotides: TGTGCCAGCAGCAAGGGAAGACAGGGTACCCAGCCCCAGCATTTT.

This clonotype was observed a handful of times. The rearrangement links TRBV28 to TRBJ2-7; tentative D call: TRBD1 (5 bases). The germline V and J ends were trimmed by 1 base and 6 bases, with 10 bases remaining between them. The V gene's germline CDR1 is MDHEN and CDR2 SYDVKM. CDR3 length: 13 amino acids. The CDR3 loop is CASSLSGRREQYF. CDR3 in DNA: TGTGCCAGCAGTTTATCAGGGCGTCGCGAGCAGTACTTC. Full variable domain (outside the CDR3, taken from reference TRBV28 and TRBJ2-7): DVKVTQSSRYLVKRTGEKVFLECVQDMDHENMFWYRQDPGLGLRLIYFSYDVKMKEKGDIPEGYSVSREKKERFSLILESASTNQTSMYLCASSLSGRREQYFGPGTRLTVT.